This T cell receptor (beta chain) is from a study of blood T cell repertoires in COVID-19. Study in general: COVID-19 samples from acute and convalescent phases originated in the United States, Italy and Spain.

This CDR3 is 16 amino acids long. Repertoires were generated with immunoSEQ multiplex PCR, while TCRdb's copy carries only in-frame clones and drops some. The profile shows 35,000 to 45,000 clones, roughly 85% of them singletons. The rearrangement joins TRBV21-1 to TRBJ2-7; the table assigns TRBD1, which was not confirmed against the DNA. TRBV21-1 is flagged as a pseudogene. Sequencing was performed on peripheral blood. The receptor was derived from a human donor in a cohort sampled during active COVID-19. CDR3 in DNA: TGTGCCAGCAGCAAAGTTCATCGGACAGGGGCCTACGAGCAGTACTTC. It codes for CASSKVHRTGAYEQYF.